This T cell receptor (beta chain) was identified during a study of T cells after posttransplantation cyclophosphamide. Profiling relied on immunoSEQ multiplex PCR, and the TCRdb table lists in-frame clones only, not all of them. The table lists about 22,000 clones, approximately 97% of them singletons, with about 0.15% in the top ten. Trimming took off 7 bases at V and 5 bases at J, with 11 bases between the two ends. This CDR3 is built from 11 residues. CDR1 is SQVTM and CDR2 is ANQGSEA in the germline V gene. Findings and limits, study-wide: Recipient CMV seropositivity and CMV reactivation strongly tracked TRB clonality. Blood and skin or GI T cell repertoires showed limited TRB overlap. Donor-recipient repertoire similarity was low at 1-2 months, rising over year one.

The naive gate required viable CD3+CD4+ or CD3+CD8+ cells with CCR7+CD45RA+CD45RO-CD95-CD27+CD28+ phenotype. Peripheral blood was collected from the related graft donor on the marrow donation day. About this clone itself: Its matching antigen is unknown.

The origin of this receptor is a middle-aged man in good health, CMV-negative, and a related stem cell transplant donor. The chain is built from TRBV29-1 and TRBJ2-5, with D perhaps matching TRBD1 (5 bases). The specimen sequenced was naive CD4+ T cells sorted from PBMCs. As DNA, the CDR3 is TGCAGCGATCAACCAGGGGAGACCCAGTACTTC. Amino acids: CSDQPGETQYF.